These T cell receptor beta chains were read from a single sample in a study of OX40 agonist ivuxolimab in advanced cancers. Profiled with immunoSEQ multiplex PCR; TCRdb holds only in-frame clones, not every one. The sample shows just under 85,000 clones, roughly 83% of them seen only once. The input for sequencing was CD4+ or CD8+ T cells sorted from blood, taken in a trial of the OX40 agonist ivuxolimab. All receptors come from an adult with an advanced solid tumor such as melanoma, head and neck, liver or kidney cancer. Both conserved end residues are part of each CDR3. D genes are given only for firm matches. Part of the rows lack a size; the others show once, few, many or a class for expanded clones.

J | V | size | D | CDR3 | DNA
TRBJ1-5 | TRBV30 | NA | NA | CAWSVQGPESQHF | TGTGCCTGGAGTGTGCAAGGCCCCGAGTCCCAGCATTTT
TRBJ1-6 | TRBV7-9 | few | TRBD1 | CASSFGQGSRGSPLHF | TGTGCCAGCAGCTTTGGACAGGGGTCGAGGGGATCACCCCTCCACTTT
TRBJ2-1 | TRBV7-9 | NA | TRBD2 | CASSTGTSNRNEQFF | TGTGCCAGCAGCACTGGGACTAGCAATCGGAATGAGCAGTTCTTC
TRBJ1-5 | TRBV7-2 | NA | TRBD1 | CASSLVGTGNGNQPQHF | TGTGCCAGCAGCTTAGTTGGGACAGGGAACGGCAATCAGCCCCAGCATTTT
TRBJ1-4 | TRBV30 | NA | TRBD1 | CAWNRDRPEKLFF | TGTGCCTGGAATCGGGACAGACCCGAAAAACTGTTTTTT
TRBJ2-7 | TRBV6-5 | NA | TRBD1 | CASSYRGQGGYEQYF | TGTGCCAGCAGTTACAGGGGACAGGGTGGCTACGAGCAGTACTTC
TRBJ1-4 | TRBV7-9 | NA | NA | CASSLDVRANEKLFF | TGTGCCAGCAGCTTAGATGTAAGGGCTAATGAAAAACTGTTTTTT
TRBJ1-1 | TRBV2 | NA | NA | CASSAWEATGTEAFF | TGTGCCAGCAGTGCGTGGGAGGCTACAGGCACTGAAGCTTTCTTT
TRBJ1-3 | TRBV5-4 | NA | TRBD1 | CASSLGQGGNTIYF | TGTGCCAGCAGCTTGGGACAGGGAGGAAACACCATATATTTT
TRBJ2-4 | TRBV6-6 | NA | TRBD2 | CASSYLQRGGKNIQYF | TGTGCCAGCAGTTACCTCCAACGGGGAGGGAAAAACATTCAGTACTTC
TRBJ1-4 | TRBV19 | NA | TRBD1 | CASSTSQGATNEKLFF | TGTGCCAGTAGTACATCCCAGGGGGCTACTAATGAAAAACTGTTTTTT
TRBJ1-1 | TRBV4-2 | NA | NA | CASRSVTEQLGTEAFF | TGTGCCAGCAGAAGTGTAACGGAACAACTCGGGACTGAAGCTTTCTTT
TRBJ1-3 | TRBV19 | once | TRBD1 | CASYRPGQSFSGNTIYF | TGTGCCAGTTACCGTCCGGGACAGTCTTTCTCTGGAAACACCATATATTTT